A single sample gave rise to the 25 T cell receptor beta chains below, sequenced in a study of shared clonotypes between healthy human individuals. The table came from immunoSEQ multiplex PCR; TCRdb's copy has only in-frame clones and leaves some out. Of about 2.1 million clones listed, roughly 93% are singletons. CD45RO-negative cells were positively selected for CCR7, leaving out terminally differentiated effector memory CD45RA+ cells. What was sequenced was naive CD8+ T cells from PBMCs. Receptors were obtained from a man younger than 35 in good health. Some clones in this sample may be carry-over from other donors' samples.

The J gene is TRBJ2-7, the V gene TRBV18; 7 positions agree with TRBD1. This CDR3 has 15 residues. V shed 3 bases, J shed 0 bases, and the junction held 5 bases outside the gene matches. Germline V gene data show CDR1 as KGHSH and CDR2 as LQKENI. CDR3 nucleotide sequence: TGTGCCAGCTCACCCCAGGGACAGAGCTCCTACGAGCAGTACTTC. This sequence encodes CASSPQGQSSYEQYF. The complete variable domain, with remaining parts taken from reference TRBV18 and TRBJ2-7, reads NAGVMQNPRHLVRRRGQEARLRCSPMKGHSHVYWYRQLPEEGLKFMVYLQKENIIDESGMPKERFSAEFPKEGPSILRIQQVVRGDSAAYFCASSPQGQSSYEQYFGPGTRLTVT.

The chain combines TRBV5-1 with TRBJ2-7; 9 bases map to TRBD2. J was trimmed by 4 bases and V by 5 bases; bases with no gene match: 4. CDR3 length equals 13 residues. CDR1 and CDR2 (germline): SGHRS, YFSETQ. The CDR3 protein is CASSDSGSYEQYF. The CDR3 DNA is TGCGCCAGCAGTGATAGCGGGAGTTACGAGCAGTACTTC.

J is TRBJ2-1 and V is TRBV29-1, with 8 bases identical to TRBD2. The CDR3 is 16 amino acids. The V gene end was trimmed by 1 base and the J gene end by 0 bases; junction bases not matched to a gene: 5. CDR1 and CDR2 from the germline V gene are SQVTM and ANQGSEA. The CDR3 DNA sequence: TGCAGCGTTGAAGGTGCGGGGGGAAGCTCCTACAATGAGCAGTTCTTC. Protein sequence: CSVEGAGGSSYNEQFF.

This sequence joins TRBV13 and TRBJ2-7; weak D call: TRBD2 (5 bases). There are 11 residues in the CDR3. V was pared by 5 bases and J by 5 bases, with 7 bases between. CDR1 PRHDT and CDR2 FYEKMQ come from the germline V gene (reference sequence). This chain's CDR3 is CASSHGDEQYF. The CDR3 DNA is TGTGCCAGCAGCCACGGGGACGAGCAGTACTTC.

The chain employs TRBV28 and TRBJ2-7, with a possible D match to TRBD1 (5 bases). The length of the CDR3 is 15 residues. Per germline, CDR1 MDHEN and CDR2 SYDVKM. Trimming removed 2 bases at V and 2 bases at J, with 13 bases between. The CDR3 DNA sequence: TGTGCCAGCAGTTTACGTGGACAAGAAGCCTACGAGCAGTACTTC. Translated: CASSLRGQEAYEQYF.

The J gene is TRBJ2-1, the V gene TRBV11-1; D may be TRBD1 (5 bases). V shed 5 bases and J shed 9 bases, with 23 bases lying between them. CDR1 SGHAT and CDR2 FQDESV come from the germline V gene (reference sequence). This CDR3 comprises 16 residues. The CDR3, as DNA: TGTGCCAGCAGCATACTACAGGAGACCGGTAATGGTGAGCAGTTCTTC. This translates into CASSILQETGNGEQFF.

This sequence joins TRBV11-2 and TRBJ1-1; D call uncertain. V was pared by 0 bases and J by 7 bases, with 6 bases between. Germline CDR1 is SGHAT and CDR2 is FQNNGV. The CDR3 is 12 residues long. CDR3 in amino acids: CASSLDSSEAFF. The CDR3 nucleotides are TGTGCCAGCAGCTTAGATTCGAGTGAAGCTTTCTTT.

This clone was picked up one time. V gene TRBV18 combines with J gene TRBJ2-1; D ambiguous. Germline CDR1 and CDR2: KGHSH and LQKENI. Trimming removed 3 bases from V and 2 bases from J, with 11 bases in between. The CDR3 loop spans 15 amino acids. For the CDR3, the DNA is TGTGCCAGCTCACCTGGACGGGCCCCCTACAATGAGCAGTTCTTC. This sequence encodes CASSPGRAPYNEQFF. The full variable domain, its missing parts supplied by reference TRBV18 and TRBJ2-1, is NAGVMQNPRHLVRRRGQEARLRCSPMKGHSHVYWYRQLPEEGLKFMVYLQKENIIDESGMPKERFSAEFPKEGPSILRIQQVVRGDSAAYFCASSPGRAPYNEQFFGPGTRLTVL.

V usage is TRBV28 and J usage is TRBJ2-3; 7 nucleotides align to TRBD1. The germline gives CDR1 MDHEN, CDR2 SYDVKM. The junction had 14 bases not matched to a gene; V was cut back by 8 bases and J by 6 bases. The CDR3 has 15 amino acids. The CDR3 reads CASGQLRQGQDTQYF. CDR3 in DNA: TGTGCCAGCGGTCAACTCCGACAGGGACAGGATACGCAGTATTTT. Based on the CDR3 plus reference TRBV28 and TRBJ2-3, the full variable domain is DVKVTQSSRYLVKRTGEKVFLECVQDMDHENMFWYRQDPGLGLRLIYFSYDVKMKEKGDIPEGYSVSREKKERFSLILESASTNQTSMYLCASGQLRQGQDTQYFGPGTRLTVL.

The chain has TRBV4-1 and TRBJ1-1; D remains ambiguous. Germline assignment: CDR1 MGHRA and CDR2 YSYEKL. The CDR3 length is 19 residues. The V and J ends lost 3 bases and 4 bases respectively, with 27 bases between them. The CDR3 DNA reads TGCGCCAGCAGCCACCGGTGGAGGCGGGGAGTCTGGAGCGGCACTGAAGCTTTCTTT. It yields the protein CASSHRWRRGVWSGTEAFF.

The sample holds a few counts of this clone. Different DNA sequences within this sample yield the same CDR3. V and J are TRBV7-9 and TRBJ2-7; D unresolved. CDR3 size: 12 residues. Looked up from germline, CDR1 is SEHNR and CDR2 is FQNEAQ (reference sequence). Trimming removed 5 bases from V and 4 bases from J, with 9 bases in between. The CDR3 reads CASSPVPYEQYF. The CDR3 coding sequence is TGTGCCAGCAGCCCCGTGCCGTACGAGCAGTACTTC.

The chain couples TRBV19 to TRBJ1-2; 8 bases are shared with TRBD1. The V and J ends lost 5 bases and 8 bases, in that order; junction bases with no gene match: 7. CDR1 and CDR2 from the germline V gene are LNHDA and SQIVND (reference sequence). This CDR3 spans 13 amino acids. CDR3 sequence (DNA): TGTGCCAGTAGTTTAGGACAGGGTATCGGCTACACCTTC. This translates into CASSLGQGIGYTF.

J is TRBJ2-7 and V is TRBV28, with 11 bases matching TRBD1. J gave up 3 bases and V 6 bases, and 13 bases lay outside the gene matches. Germline V gene sequence: CDR1 MDHEN, CDR2 SYDVKM. This CDR3 has 17 amino acids. Written as DNA, the CDR3 is TGTGCCAGCAGCCAAAACTATCCCGGGACAGGGGGCTACGAGCAGTACTTC. Translated, it gives CASSQNYPGTGGYEQYF.

The chain joins TRBV10-2 to TRBJ1-2, with no clear D. V dropped 3 bases and J dropped 0 bases, with 8 bases sitting between them. The germline V gene encodes CDR1 WSHSY and CDR2 SAAADI. The CDR3 has 14 residues. CDR3 in amino acids: CASSDRQPNYGYTF. The CDR3 bases are TGCGCCAGCAGTGATCGCCAGCCTAACTATGGCTACACCTTC.

The chain has TRBV9 and TRBJ1-4; 7 bases agree with TRBD1. This CDR3 contains 15 residues. Trimming took 3 bases from V and 10 from J; bases not matched to a gene: 12. The germline gives CDR1 SGDLS, CDR2 YYNGEE. CDR3 residues: CASSGGDREGRKLFF. In DNA, the CDR3 is TGTGCCAGCAGCGGAGGAGACAGGGAGGGAAGAAAACTGTTTTTT.

CDR3 loop: CASSQAYPTGRYGYTF. CDR3 in DNA: TGTGCCAGCAGCCAAGCGTACCCAACAGGCCGCTATGGCTACACCTTC. The chain links TRBV14 to TRBJ1-2; TRBD1 is a possible D gene (5 bases). V was clipped by 1 base and J by 4 bases, with 16 bases between them. From germline, CDR1 is SGHDN and CDR2 FVKESK. This CDR3 comprises 16 residues.

This sequence joins TRBV10-1 and TRBJ2-7; 8 bases agree with TRBD1. The CDR3 spans 14 residues. In germline, CDR1 is WNHNN, CDR2 SYGVQD (reference sequence). Germline trimming cut 9 bases from V and 4 bases from J; bases unmatched to any gene: 11. This CDR3 is CASTLRDRRYEQYF. The DNA of the CDR3 is TGCGCCAGTACACTCCGGGACAGGAGGTACGAGCAGTACTTC.

V gene TRBV9 combines with J gene TRBJ2-3; 14 positions match TRBD2. Germline V gene data show CDR1 as SGDLS and CDR2 as YYNGEE. The junction had 4 bases not matched to a gene; V was cut back by 4 bases and J by 3 bases. The CDR3 is made up of 16 amino acids. CDR3 sequence reads: CASSPRTSGRTDTQYF. DNA for the CDR3: TGTGCCAGCAGCCCCCGGACTAGCGGGAGGACAGATACGCAGTATTTT. Together with reference TRBV9 and TRBJ2-3, the CDR3 gives the full variable domain: DSGVTQTPKHLITATGQRVTLRCSPRSGDLSVYWYQQSLDQGLQFLIQYYNGEERAKGNILERFSAQQFPDLHSELNLSSLELGDSALYFCASSPRTSGRTDTQYFGPGTRLTVL.

The chain carries TRBV27 and TRBJ1-5; no clear D. In germline, CDR1 is MNHEY, CDR2 SMNVEV (reference sequence). The CDR3 runs to 15 residues. Trimming stripped 5 bases from V and 3 bases from J, with 14 bases between. Written as DNA, the CDR3 is TGTGCCAGCAGTCCCCCCCCGGGGAACAATCAGCCCCAGCATTTT. It codes for CASSPPPGNNQPQHF.

The J gene is TRBJ1-4, the V gene TRBV11-2, with a weak D call TRBD1 (6 bases). The CDR3 runs to 14 residues. CDR1 and CDR2 from the germline V gene are SGHAT and FQNNGV. V lost 3 bases to trimming and J lost 8 bases, with 13 bases between them. CDR3 bases: TGTGCCAGCAGCTTGGGGGGGCTCGACGAAAAACTGTTTTTT. Protein sequence: CASSLGGLDEKLFF.

The chain employs TRBV5-1 and TRBJ2-1; D is perhaps TRBD1 (6 bases). Trimming took 1 base from V and 0 from J, leaving 17 bases between them. The CDR3 extends over 18 amino acids. The V gene's germline CDR1 is SGHRS and CDR2 YFSETQ. CDR3 DNA sequence: TGCGCCAGCAGCTTGTTCCAACAGGGCCTAAGCTCCTACAATGAGCAGTTCTTC. Encoded protein: CASSLFQQGLSSYNEQFF.

The V and J genes are TRBV6-1 and TRBJ2-1; D is possibly TRBD1 or TRBD2 (5 bases each). V lost 0 bases and J lost 8, with 20 bases in between. The CDR3 has 17 residues. Germline V gives CDR1 MNHNS, CDR2 SASEGT. The CDR3 DNA is TGTGCCAGCAGTGAAGCGCAAGGGACCGCATTTAACTATGAGCAGTTCTTC. Its translation: CASSEAQGTAFNYEQFF.

The V and J genes are TRBV7-8 and TRBJ2-2, with unresolved D. Trimming left V 2 bases short and J 4 bases short, with 11 bases between. Germline-derived CDR1 and CDR2 are SGHVS and FQNEAQ. The CDR3 runs to 15 residues. In nucleotides, the CDR3 is TGTGCCAGCAGCTTATCTGGAGTTCTCACCGGGGAGCTGTTTTTT. Its translation is CASSLSGVLTGELFF.

In its sample, this clone was seen a few times. Other DNA sequences in the same sample also yield this CDR3. DNA for the CDR3: TGTGCCAGCAGTCCCAGGGGGAACACTGAAGCTTTCTTT. Translated: CASSPRGNTEAFF. This sequence joins TRBV27 and TRBJ1-1; TRBD1 might be the D (6 bases). The length of the CDR3 is 13 residues. Germline V gene sequence: CDR1 MNHEY, CDR2 SMNVEV (reference sequence). The V and J ends lost 5 bases and 1 base respectively, with 8 bases between them.

In DNA, the CDR3 is TGTGCCATCAGCCTGAGTCAGGTGCAGGGGGCAGATACGCAGTATTTT. Translation: CAISLSQVQGADTQYF. J is TRBJ2-3 and V is TRBV10-3; 7 positions match TRBD1. V trimming: 6 bases; J trimming: 4 bases; junction bases outside the gene matches: 13. Germline lookup yields CDR1 ENHRY and CDR2 SYGVKD. The CDR3 extends over 16 amino acids.